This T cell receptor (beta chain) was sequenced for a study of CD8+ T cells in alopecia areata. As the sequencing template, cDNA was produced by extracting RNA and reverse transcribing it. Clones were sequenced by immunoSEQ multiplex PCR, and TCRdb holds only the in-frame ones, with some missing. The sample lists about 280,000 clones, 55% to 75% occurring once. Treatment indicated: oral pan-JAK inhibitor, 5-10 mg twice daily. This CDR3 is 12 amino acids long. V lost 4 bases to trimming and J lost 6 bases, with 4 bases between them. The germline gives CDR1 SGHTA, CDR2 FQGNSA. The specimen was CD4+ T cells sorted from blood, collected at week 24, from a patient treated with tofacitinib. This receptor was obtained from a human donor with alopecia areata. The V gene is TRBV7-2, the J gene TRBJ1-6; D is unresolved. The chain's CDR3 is CASSSPNSPLHF. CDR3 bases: TGTGCCAGCAGCTCGCCTAATTCACCCCTCCACTTT.